This T cell receptor (beta chain) is from a study of T-cell reconstitution after alpha-beta-depleted transplantation in children. This clonotype was detected ten times or more. Germline V gene data show CDR1 as SGHRS and CDR2 as YFSETQ. J lost 7 bases, V lost 3 bases, and 5 bases had no gene match. This CDR3 has 13 residues. The authors prepared the TCRbeta library with unique molecular identifiers. One entry per CDR3 protein, called by TCRdb with MiXCR from the PCR reads. The sample includes hundreds of thousands of distinct CDR3 sequences, around 12% of them seen just once. This TCR came from a girl under 10 years old with congenital amegakaryocytic thrombocytopenia, due to receive a stem cell transplant. Sequencing used PBMCs, obtained before TCRalphabeta/CD19-depleted stem cell transplant. The chain combines TRBV5-1 with TRBJ1-1; 8 nucleotides match TRBD1. CDR3 region: CASSSQGGNEAFF. Here the CDR3 DNA reads TGCGCCAGCAGCTCACAGGGGGGTAATGAAGCTTTCTTT.